The present T cell receptor beta chain was sequenced within a study of cytomegalovirus exposure and HLA in healthy donors. Study outcomes and limitations: It was in a later analysis that TCR association rates were seen to vary by HLA locus, highest for DRB1 and lowest for HLA-C.

Turning to this clone: Antigen unknown.

Use of 60 Vbeta and 13 Jbeta primers characterized the PCR. Using immunoSEQ multiplex PCR, the repertoire was profiled, and TCRdb retains in-frame clones only, with some absent. The data hold roughly 110,000 clones, with more than 65% observed a single time. Healthy individuals who donated bone marrow served as the donors. Per the germline V gene, CDR1 is MGHRA and CDR2 is YSYEKL. CDR3 length: 14 amino acids. Deletions cut 4 bases from V and 1 base from J, with 10 bases between. Input material: PBMCs. The rearrangement joins TRBV4-1 to TRBJ2-5; D uncertain. The TCR sequence derives from a woman in her forties or fifties in good health and CMV-seropositive. CDR3 coding DNA: TGCGCCAGCAGCCCTTGGCCCCGCCAAGAGACCCAGTACTTC. It encodes CASSPWPRQETQYF.